These 22 T cell receptor beta chains were all obtained from the same sample, sequenced in a study of blood T cell repertoires in COVID-19 (dated by TCRdb to the early 2020s). The library relied on the immunoSEQ multiplex PCR assay. TCRdb limited this immuneACCESS table to in-frame rearrangements with V and J called. A share of clones is missing; checked studies link under half to unresolved V genes, and the rest is unexplained. Counted in this sample were about 250,000 clones; 88% of them appeared once. The ten largest make up over 1.1% of the sample. Material for sequencing was peripheral blood. The source is an elderly man with acute or convalescent COVID-19.

The chain combines TRBV4-1 with TRBJ2-3; 11 bases are a match to TRBD2. Germline V gene data show CDR1 as MGHRA and CDR2 as YSYEKL. The CDR3 is 19 amino acids. The V and J ends lost 0 bases and 4 bases, in that order; junction bases with no gene match: 12. The CDR3 sequence is CASSQDRIPASGGSDTQYF. CDR3 nucleotide sequence: TGCGCCAGCAGCCAAGACCGTATCCCCGCTAGCGGGGGGTCAGATACGCAGTATTTT.

The chain couples TRBV14 to TRBJ2-7; weak D call: TRBD1 (5 bases). CDR1 and CDR2 from the germline V gene are SGHDN and FVKESK. The CDR3 covers 16 residues. Trimming pared 1 base from V and 5 bases from J, leaving 18 bases between. Here the CDR3 reads CASSQVFGQGRHEQYF. CDR3 nucleotide sequence: TGTGCCAGCAGCCAAGTTTTCGGGCAGGGTCGCCACGAGCAGTACTTC.

The rearrangement links TRBV19 to TRBJ2-1; a possible D gene is TRBD1 (6 bases). With 7 bases removed from V and 6 bases from J, the gap between germline ends came to 22 bases. This CDR3 is built from 16 residues. CDR1 and CDR2 (germline): LNHDA, SQIVND (reference sequence). CDR3 loop: CASTPSKQGRTNEQFF. The CDR3, as DNA: TGTGCCAGTACCCCCTCCAAACAGGGCCGAACCAATGAGCAGTTCTTC. Complete variable domain (other parts from reference TRBV19 and TRBJ2-1): DGGITQSPKYLFRKEGQNVTLSCEQNLNHDAMYWYRQDPGQGLRLIYYSQIVNDFQKGDIAEGYSVSREKKESFPLTVTSAQKNPTAFYLCASTPSKQGRTNEQFFGPGTRLTVL.

The V call is TRBV28, the J call TRBJ2-1; TRBD2 agrees at 9 bases. Germline CDR1 is MDHEN and CDR2 is SYDVKM. The J segment lost 7 bases and the V segment lost 1 base, leaving 8 bases of the junction unmatched. The CDR3 sequence is 16 residues long. The DNA of the CDR3 is TGTGCCAGCAGTTTATTCCGGACTAGCGTCGGGAATGAGCAGTTCTTC. Its protein product is CASSLFRTSVGNEQFF.

The chain has TRBV29-1 and TRBJ2-7, with a weak D call TRBD2 (6 bases). V was pared by 5 bases and J by 0 bases, with 17 bases between. CDR3 size: 15 residues. Per germline, CDR1 SQVTM and CDR2 ANQGSEA. This CDR3 reads CSVKAVPDYSYEQYF. The CDR3 region has the DNA TGCAGCGTTAAAGCCGTCCCGGACTACTCCTACGAGCAGTACTTC.

This clone was seen once. The chain uses TRBV27 and TRBJ1-1; the match to TRBD1 covers 9 bases. The J segment lost 5 bases and the V segment lost 4 bases, leaving 17 bases of the junction unmatched. Germline-derived CDR1 and CDR2 are MNHEY and SMNVEV (reference sequence). This CDR3 has 18 amino acids. CDR3: CASSSYYLGQGFHTEAFF. The CDR3 DNA reads TGTGCCAGCAGTTCCTATTACCTTGGACAGGGGTTTCATACTGAAGCTTTCTTT.

The J gene is TRBJ2-7, the V gene TRBV7-9; TRBD1 matches at 9 bases. CDR3 length: 15 residues. V lost 5 bases to trimming and J lost 3 bases; unmatched junction nucleotides: 8. Germline V gives CDR1 SEHNR, CDR2 FQNEAQ (reference sequence). The CDR3 loop is CASSPPGQGYYEQYF. DNA of the CDR3: TGTGCCAGCAGCCCGCCGGGACAGGGATACTACGAGCAGTACTTC.

The chain uses TRBV6-6 and TRBJ1-2; the D is unclear. There are 14 residues in the CDR3. Germline lookup yields CDR1 MNHNY and CDR2 SVGAGI (reference sequence). Trimming removed 2 bases from V and 0 bases from J, with 7 bases in between. This CDR3 is CASSYAPANYGYTF. The CDR3 DNA follows: TGTGCCAGCAGTTACGCACCGGCTAACTATGGCTACACCTTC.

In DNA form, the CDR3 reads TGCGCCAGCAGCCAAGACGGCGGGGGCCCTTGGGAGCAGTACTTC. Encoded protein: CASSQDGGGPWEQYF. V and J are TRBV4-3 and TRBJ2-7; TRBD2 might be the D (7 bases). This CDR3 region has 15 residues. Germline values: CDR1 LGHNA, CDR2 YSLEER. With 0 bases removed from V and 7 bases from J, the gap between germline ends came to 16 bases.

The chain is built from TRBV19 and TRBJ2-2; the match to TRBD2 covers 10 bases. Germline CDR1 is LNHDA and CDR2 is SQIVND (reference sequence). CDR3 length equals 16 residues. The V and J ends lost 4 bases and 4 bases, in that order; junction bases with no gene match: 6. The CDR3 spells CASSTGLAESTGELFF. CDR3 DNA sequence: TGTGCCAGTAGTACCGGACTAGCGGAGAGCACCGGGGAGCTGTTTTTT. The full variable domain, rest sourced from reference TRBV19 and TRBJ2-2, is DGGITQSPKYLFRKEGQNVTLSCEQNLNHDAMYWYRQDPGQGLRLIYYSQIVNDFQKGDIAEGYSVSREKKESFPLTVTSAQKNPTAFYLCASSTGLAESTGELFFGEGSRLTVL.

This rearrangement joins TRBV30 to TRBJ2-7; D might be TRBD2 (7 bases). Germline V gene lookup returns CDR1 GTSNPN and CDR2 SVGIG (reference sequence). V was trimmed by 2 bases and J by 5 bases, leaving 16 bases between them. The CDR3 spans 14 residues. The CDR3: CAWSRTGGSDEQYF. The CDR3 region has the DNA TGTGCCTGGAGTAGGACGGGGGGCAGCGACGAGCAGTACTTC.

The chain employs TRBV6-2 or TRBV6-3 and TRBJ2-5, with 14 positions matching TRBD2. The CDR3 is made up of 17 amino acids. Germline loops: CDR1 MNHEY, CDR2 SVGEGT. V lost 2 bases, J lost 5 bases, and 7 bases stayed unmatched. The CDR3 region has the DNA TGTGCCAGCAGTTACCTGGGACTAGCGGGAGTCCGGGAGACCCAGTACTTC. Encoded protein: CASSYLGLAGVRETQYF.

In DNA form, the CDR3 reads TGTGCCAGCAGCCCAAAACCCGCCGGGGTGACCCAGTACTTC. It specifies CASSPKPAGVTQYF. The rearrangement joins TRBV11-1 to TRBJ2-5, with D perhaps TRBD2 (5 bases). The CDR3 contains 14 residues. Trimming stripped 5 bases from V and 7 bases from J, with 17 bases between. Germline CDR1 SGHAT, CDR2 FQDESV (reference sequence). The full variable domain, rest sourced from reference TRBV11-1 and TRBJ2-5, is EAEVAQSPRYKITEKSQAVAFWCDPISGHATLYWYRQILGQGPELLVQFQDESVVDDSQLPKDRFSAERLKGVDSTLKIQPAELGDSAMYLCASSPKPAGVTQYFGPGTRLLVL.

This chain connects TRBV28 to TRBJ2-6; no clear D gene. The CDR3 has 12 residues. CDR1 is MDHEN and CDR2 is SYDVKM in the germline V gene. V was shortened by 6 bases and J by 6 bases, with 6 bases between the two germline ends. The CDR3 DNA follows: TGTGCCAGCAGGGCCCCGGCCAACGTCCTGACTTTC. The encoded protein is CASRAPANVLTF.

This chain links TRBV27 with TRBJ2-2, with D possibly TRBD1 on 5 matching bases. Germline CDR1 is MNHEY and CDR2 is SMNVEV (reference sequence). Between the trimmed V and J ends, which lost 4 bases and 3 bases, there was a span of 18 bases. The CDR3 consists of 17 residues. The CDR3 loop reads CASSSRKDTSHTGELFF. The DNA of the CDR3 is TGTGCCAGCAGTTCGCGAAAGGACACGAGCCACACCGGGGAGCTGTTTTTT.

This sequence joins TRBV14 and TRBJ2-7; D not certain. Germline V gene lookup returns CDR1 SGHDN and CDR2 FVKESK. Trimming removed 4 bases at V and 3 bases at J, with 7 bases between. CDR3 length equals 12 residues. The DNA for the CDR3 is TGTGCCAGCAGCCTGACGGGCTACGAGCAGTACTTC. This translates into CASSLTGYEQYF.

Comment on this clone: Distinct nucleotide sequences in the sample also encode this CDR3. This rearrangement joins TRBV4-3 to TRBJ2-1; D is unclear. The ends were cut back, 1 base at V and 4 bases at J, with 11 bases in the middle. Germline-derived CDR1 and CDR2 are LGHNA and YSLEER. The CDR3 is 15 amino acids. CDR3 protein: CASSQGFSGYNEQFF. CDR3 DNA sequence: TGCGCCAGCAGCCAAGGCTTTTCGGGTTACAATGAGCAGTTCTTC.

The V gene is TRBV14, the J gene TRBJ2-1; 9 bases fit TRBD2. The CDR3 is 16 residues long. The trim removed 4 bases at V and 4 bases at J, leaving 8 bases unmatched. Germline CDR1 reads SGHDN; CDR2 reads FVKESK. CDR3 protein: CASSPGRLAVYNEQFF. CDR3 sequence (DNA): TGTGCCAGCAGCCCCGGTCGACTAGCGGTATACAATGAGCAGTTCTTC.

This CDR3 reads CASSQASDDSVTSYEQYF. CDR3 sequence (DNA): TGTGCCAGCAGCCAAGCATCCGACGACAGTGTGACCTCCTACGAGCAGTACTTC. J is TRBJ2-7 and V is TRBV4-2; weak D call: TRBD1 (5 bases). V was shortened by 1 base and J by 0 bases, with 19 bases between the two germline ends. The germline CDR1 and CDR2 sequences are LGHNA and YNFKEQ. This CDR3 has 18 residues.

V gene TRBV5-1 combines with J gene TRBJ2-2, with D maybe TRBD1 (6 bases). Germline CDR1 is SGHRS and CDR2 is YFSETQ. With 4 bases removed from V and 5 bases from J, the gap between germline ends came to 12 bases. This CDR3 comprises 14 residues. The DNA of the CDR3 is TGCGCCAGCAGCGGCGGACAGTGGACCGGGGAGCTGTTTTTT. It yields the protein CASSGGQWTGELFF.

This chain connects TRBV4-3 to TRBJ1-2; 7 nucleotides match TRBD1. The CDR3 has 15 amino acids. V trimming: 4 bases; J trimming: 2 bases; junction bases outside the gene matches: 7. Germline V gives CDR1 LGHNA, CDR2 YSLEER. As DNA, the CDR3 is TGCGCCAGCAGCCTTACAGGGGTGGTAAACTATGGCTACACCTTC. Residues: CASSLTGVVNYGYTF.

The genes are TRBV11-2 and TRBJ2-1; D gene uncertain. Germline V gene sequence: CDR1 SGHAT, CDR2 FQNNGV. The CDR3 is 13 amino acids. Between the trimmed V and J ends, which lost 2 bases and 5 bases, there was a span of 7 bases. Here the CDR3 DNA reads TGTGCCAGCAGCTTATTCTTCGACAATGAGCAGTTCTTC. Translating it yields CASSLFFDNEQFF.